Below are 6 T cell receptor beta chains sequenced from a single sample in a study of T cell changes during pregnancy in multiple sclerosis. Clones were sequenced by immunoSEQ multiplex PCR, and TCRdb holds only the in-frame ones, with some missing. Here the sample spans about 100,000 clones, about nine tenths being singletons. Source: peripheral blood, taken after pregnancy. These receptors were collected from a female donor with multiple sclerosis, enrolled in a pregnancy study.

The chain links TRBV18 to TRBJ1-1; TRBD1 agrees at 7 bases. This CDR3 has 15 residues. Germline V CDR1 and CDR2: KGHSH, LQKENI. V was pared by 3 bases and J by 5 bases, with 9 bases of the junction left unmatched. Here the CDR3 reads CASSPIPTGLTEAFF. The CDR3 DNA reads as TGTGCCAGCTCACCTATCCCGACAGGGTTGACTGAAGCTTTCTTT.

The chain links TRBV28 to TRBJ1-5; 9 bases fit TRBD1. The trim removed 6 bases at V and 10 bases at J, leaving 7 bases unmatched. The germline CDR1 and CDR2 sequences are MDHEN and SYDVKM. This CDR3 is built from 13 residues. The CDR3 nucleotides are TGTGCCAGCAGGTGGACAGGGGCTCTTCCCCAGCATTTT. Translation gives CASRWTGALPQHF.

The chain employs TRBV6-1 and TRBJ2-3, with TRBD2 identical over 8 bases. The CDR3 loop spans 14 amino acids. V dropped 8 bases and J dropped 4; count of bases not matched to a gene: 8. Germline CDR1 reads MNHNS; CDR2 reads SASEGT. Written as DNA, the CDR3 is TGTGCCAGCTCCCTAGCGGGCAGGGCAGATACGCAGTATTTT. Its protein product is CASSLAGRADTQYF.

The chain joins TRBV28 to TRBJ1-5, with D possibly matching TRBD1 (5 bases). The germline CDR1 and CDR2 sequences are MDHEN and SYDVKM. The CDR3 sequence is 15 residues long. V gave up 5 bases and J gave up 0 bases, with 11 bases separating them. CDR3 DNA sequence: TGTGCCAGCAGTAAGGGGACTTATAGCAATCAGCCCCAGCATTTT. This translates into CASSKGTYSNQPQHF. The full variable domain, its missing parts supplied by reference TRBV28 and TRBJ1-5, is DVKVTQSSRYLVKRTGEKVFLECVQDMDHENMFWYRQDPGLGLRLIYFSYDVKMKEKGDIPEGYSVSREKKERFSLILESASTNQTSMYLCASSKGTYSNQPQHFGDGTRLSIL.

The chain joins TRBV9 to TRBJ1-1; possible D gene TRBD1, 5 bases. The germline V and J ends were trimmed by 4 bases and 5 bases, with 15 bases remaining between them. The CDR3 sequence is 14 residues long. The germline V gene has CDR1 SGDLS and CDR2 YYNGEE. The CDR3 here is CASSPSGGRTEAFF. The CDR3 nucleotides are TGTGCCAGCAGCCCCAGCGGGGGTAGGACTGAAGCTTTCTTT.

As DNA, the CDR3 is TGTGCCAGCATCGAAACATGGGACAGCCTTTACGAGCAGTACTTC. The encoded protein is CASIETWDSLYEQYF. The chain carries TRBV7-3 and TRBJ2-7; 7 bases agree with TRBD1. V shed 7 bases and J 4 bases; nucleotides not matched to a gene: 13. The CDR3 runs 15 residues. Germline CDR1 and CDR2: SGHTA and FQGTGA.